The next 5 T cell receptor beta chains were all read from a single sample in a study of blood T cell repertoires in COVID-19. Clones were sequenced by immunoSEQ multiplex PCR, and TCRdb holds only the in-frame ones, with some missing. The table lists around 95,000 clones, about 80% of them singletons. Sequencing used peripheral blood. The origin of the receptors is a man aged 65 to 79 with active or convalescent COVID-19.

V is TRBV19 and J is TRBJ2-3, with a weak D call TRBD2 (6 bases). Deletions cut 4 bases from V and 4 bases from J, with 12 bases between. The length of the CDR3 is 14 residues. The germline gives CDR1 LNHDA, CDR2 SQIVND (reference sequence). The CDR3: CASSRLGSADTQYF. In nucleotides, the CDR3 is TGTGCCAGTAGTAGACTAGGTAGCGCAGATACGCAGTATTTT.

This chain links TRBV4-3 with TRBJ2-3, with TRBD2 matching over 13 bases. CDR1 is LGHNA, CDR2 YSLEER, per germline. This CDR3 spans 19 amino acids. The V gene end was trimmed by 0 bases and the J gene end by 0 bases; junction bases not matched to a gene: 6. The CDR3 DNA reads as TGCGCCAGCAGCCAAGATATGACTAGCGGGAGGCCTAGCACAGATACGCAGTATTTT. Amino acid sequence: CASSQDMTSGRPSTDTQYF.

V and J are TRBV5-1 and TRBJ2-7; D gene unclear. Germline lookup yields CDR1 SGHRS and CDR2 YFSETQ. The CDR3 loop spans 14 amino acids. The ends were cut back, 0 bases at V and 0 bases at J, with 7 bases in the middle. CDR3 nucleotide sequence: TGCGCCAGCAGCTTGGGGGCAGCCTCCTACGAGCAGTACTTC. Amino acid sequence: CASSLGAASYEQYF.

CDR3 DNA sequence: TGCGCCAGCAGCCAAGAACCCGCACAGGCCCAGAACTATGGCTACACCTTC. Amino acid sequence: CASSQEPAQAQNYGYTF. The chain joins TRBV4-1 to TRBJ1-2; D possibly corresponds to TRBD1 (5 bases). This CDR3 is built from 17 residues. V was trimmed by 0 bases and J by 2 bases, leaving 16 bases between them. Germline V lookup: CDR1 MGHRA, CDR2 YSYEKL.

The CDR3 region has the DNA TGCAGCGGAACTCCGGGACAGAGCTTCTACAATGAGCAGTTCTTC. Its translation: CSGTPGQSFYNEQFF. The genes are TRBV29-1 and TRBJ2-1; TRBD1 aligns across 7 bases. V lost 7 bases and J lost 3; bases outside the gene matches: 12. The CDR3 has 15 amino acids. In germline, CDR1 is SQVTM, CDR2 ANQGSEA.